The present entry profiles one T cell receptor beta chain with its context. Its antigen is not identified. The data belong to a study of blood T cells in healthy people across ages. Study-level points and caveats: Any changes in expanded clonotypes were possibly confounded, as donor CMV status remained unknown.

The second PCR ran about 6 to 11 cycles with a sample-barcoded 5' primer and J-beta primers. The study obtained at least 3 million CDR3-containing paired-end reads from every sample. One entry per CDR3 protein results from TCRdb running MiXCR on the 5' RACE reads. The sample consists of some 1.5 million distinct CDR3 sequences, approximately 30% of them appearing once. The ends were cut back, 3 bases at V and 7 bases at J, with 17 bases in the middle. The germline V gene encodes CDR1 SGHRS and CDR2 YFSETQ. The CDR3 has 15 residues. Sequencing was done on a sample of blood. The source of this sequence is a woman in her thirties in good health. The rearrangement joins TRBV5-1 to TRBJ2-1; a weak D match, TRBD2 (6 bases). CDR3 in DNA: TGCGCCAGCAGCTCCTCCGGGACTCCAATTAATGAGCAGTTCTTC. This encodes CASSSSGTPINEQFF.